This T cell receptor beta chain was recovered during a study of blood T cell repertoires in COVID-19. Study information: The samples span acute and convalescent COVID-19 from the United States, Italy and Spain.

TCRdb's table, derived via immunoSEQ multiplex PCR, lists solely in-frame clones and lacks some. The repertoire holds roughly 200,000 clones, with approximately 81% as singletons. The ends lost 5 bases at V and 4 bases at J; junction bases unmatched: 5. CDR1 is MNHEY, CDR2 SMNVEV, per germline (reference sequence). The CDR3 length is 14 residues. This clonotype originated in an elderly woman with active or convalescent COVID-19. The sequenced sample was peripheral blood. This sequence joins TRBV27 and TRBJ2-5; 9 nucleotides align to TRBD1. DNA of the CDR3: TGTGCCAGCAGTATGAACAGGGGGCGAGAGACCCAGTACTTC. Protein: CASSMNRGRETQYF.